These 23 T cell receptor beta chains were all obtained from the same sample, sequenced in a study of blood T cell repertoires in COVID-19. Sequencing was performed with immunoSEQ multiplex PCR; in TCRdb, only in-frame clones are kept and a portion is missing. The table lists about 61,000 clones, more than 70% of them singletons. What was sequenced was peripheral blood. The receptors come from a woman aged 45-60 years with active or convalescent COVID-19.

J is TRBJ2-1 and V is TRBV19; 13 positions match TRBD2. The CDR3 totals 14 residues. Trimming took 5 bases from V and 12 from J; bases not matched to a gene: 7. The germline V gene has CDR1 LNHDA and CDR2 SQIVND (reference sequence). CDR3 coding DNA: TGTGCCAGTAGTTCCCGGACTAGCGGGAGTTGGCAGTTCTTC. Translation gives CASSSRTSGSWQFF.

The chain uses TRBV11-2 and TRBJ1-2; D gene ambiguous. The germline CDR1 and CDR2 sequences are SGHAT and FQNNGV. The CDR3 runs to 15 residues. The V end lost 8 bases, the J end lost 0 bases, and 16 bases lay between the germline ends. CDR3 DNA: TGTGCCAGCTTCACAGCGGGATTCCCTAACTATGGCTACACCTTC. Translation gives CASFTAGFPNYGYTF.

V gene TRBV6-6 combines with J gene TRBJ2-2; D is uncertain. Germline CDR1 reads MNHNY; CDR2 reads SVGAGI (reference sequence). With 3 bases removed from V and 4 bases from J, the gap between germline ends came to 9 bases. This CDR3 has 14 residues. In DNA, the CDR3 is TGTGCCAGCAGTTATACGTTACTCACCGGGGAGCTGTTTTTT. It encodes CASSYTLLTGELFF.

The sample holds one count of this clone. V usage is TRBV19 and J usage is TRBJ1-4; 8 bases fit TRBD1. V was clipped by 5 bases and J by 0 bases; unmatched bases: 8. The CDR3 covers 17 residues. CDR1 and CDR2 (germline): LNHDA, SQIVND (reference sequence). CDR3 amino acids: CASSPRDRGATNEKLFF. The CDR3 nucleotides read TGTGCCAGTAGTCCCCGCGACAGGGGTGCAACTAATGAAAAACTGTTTTTT.

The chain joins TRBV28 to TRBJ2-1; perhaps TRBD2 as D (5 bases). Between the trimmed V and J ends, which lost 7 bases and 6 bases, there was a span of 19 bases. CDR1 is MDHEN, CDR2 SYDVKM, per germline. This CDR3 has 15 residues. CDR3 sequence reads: CASTRPYTGSNEQFF. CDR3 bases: TGTGCCAGCACTCGACCCTATACGGGAAGCAATGAGCAGTTCTTC.

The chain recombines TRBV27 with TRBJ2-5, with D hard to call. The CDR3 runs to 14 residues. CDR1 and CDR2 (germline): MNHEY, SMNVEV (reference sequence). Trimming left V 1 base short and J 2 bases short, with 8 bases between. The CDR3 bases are TGTGCCAGCAGTTTATTGGCTAGACAAGAGACCCAGTACTTC. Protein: CASSLLARQETQYF.

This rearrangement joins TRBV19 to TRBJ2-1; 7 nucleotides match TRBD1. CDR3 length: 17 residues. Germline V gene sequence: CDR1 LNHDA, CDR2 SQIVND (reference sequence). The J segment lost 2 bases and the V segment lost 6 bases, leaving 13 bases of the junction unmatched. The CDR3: CASRALYDRDPYNEQFF. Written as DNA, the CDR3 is TGTGCCAGTAGGGCCCTCTATGACAGGGATCCCTACAATGAGCAGTTCTTC.

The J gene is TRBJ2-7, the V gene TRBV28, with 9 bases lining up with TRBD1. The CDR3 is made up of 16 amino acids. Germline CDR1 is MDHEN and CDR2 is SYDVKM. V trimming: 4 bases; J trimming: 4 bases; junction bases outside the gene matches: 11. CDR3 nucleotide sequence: TGTGCCAGCAGTTCTCCGGGACAGGGAAAAGCTTACGAGCAGTACTTC. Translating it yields CASSSPGQGKAYEQYF.

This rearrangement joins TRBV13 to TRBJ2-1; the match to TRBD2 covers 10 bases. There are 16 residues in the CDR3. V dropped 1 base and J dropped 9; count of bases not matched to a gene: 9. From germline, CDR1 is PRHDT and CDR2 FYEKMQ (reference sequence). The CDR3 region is CASSLDASGRASEQFF. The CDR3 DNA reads TGTGCCAGCAGCTTAGATGCCAGCGGGAGGGCCAGTGAGCAGTTCTTC.

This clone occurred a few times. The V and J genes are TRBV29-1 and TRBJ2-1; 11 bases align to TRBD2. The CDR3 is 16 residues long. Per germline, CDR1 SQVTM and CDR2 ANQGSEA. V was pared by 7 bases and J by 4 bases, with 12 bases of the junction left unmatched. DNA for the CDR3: TGCAGCGGGGTTGGGGCGCTAGCGGGAGGTTACAATGAGCAGTTCTTC. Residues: CSGVGALAGGYNEQFF.

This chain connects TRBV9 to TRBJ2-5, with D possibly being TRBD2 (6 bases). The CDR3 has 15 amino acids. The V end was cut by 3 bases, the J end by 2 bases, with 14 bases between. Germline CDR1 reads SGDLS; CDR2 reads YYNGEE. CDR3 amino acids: CASSGGLYIQETQYF. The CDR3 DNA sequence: TGTGCCAGCAGCGGGGGACTCTATATACAAGAGACCCAGTACTTC.

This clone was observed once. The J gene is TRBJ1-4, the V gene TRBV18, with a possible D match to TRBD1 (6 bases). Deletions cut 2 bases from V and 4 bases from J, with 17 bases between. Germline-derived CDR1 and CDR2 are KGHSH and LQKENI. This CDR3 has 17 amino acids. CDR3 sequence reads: CASSPWGTGYGNEKLFF. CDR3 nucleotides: TGTGCCAGCTCACCATGGGGAACAGGGTACGGTAATGAAAAACTGTTTTTT. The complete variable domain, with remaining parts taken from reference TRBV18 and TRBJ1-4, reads NAGVMQNPRHLVRRRGQEARLRCSPMKGHSHVYWYRQLPEEGLKFMVYLQKENIIDESGMPKERFSAEFPKEGPSILRIQQVVRGDSAAYFCASSPWGTGYGNEKLFFGSGTQLSVL.

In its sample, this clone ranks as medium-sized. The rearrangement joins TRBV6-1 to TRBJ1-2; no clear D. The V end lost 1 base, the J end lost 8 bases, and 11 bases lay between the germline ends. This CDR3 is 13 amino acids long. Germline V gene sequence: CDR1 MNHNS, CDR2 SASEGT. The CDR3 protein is CASSEVPRWGYTF. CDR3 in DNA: TGTGCCAGCAGTGAAGTCCCCCGGTGGGGCTACACCTTC.

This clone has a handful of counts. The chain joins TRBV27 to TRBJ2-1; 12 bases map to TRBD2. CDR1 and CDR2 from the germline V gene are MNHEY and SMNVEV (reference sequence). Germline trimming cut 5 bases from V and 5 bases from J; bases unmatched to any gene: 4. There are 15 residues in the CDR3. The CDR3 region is CASSIRLAGDNEQFF. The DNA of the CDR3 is TGTGCCAGCAGTATCAGACTAGCGGGGGACAATGAGCAGTTCTTC.

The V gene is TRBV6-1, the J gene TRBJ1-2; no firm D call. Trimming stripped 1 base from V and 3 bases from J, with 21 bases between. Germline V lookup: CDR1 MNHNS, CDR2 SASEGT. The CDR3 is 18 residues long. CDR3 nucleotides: TGTGCCAGCAGTGAAGAGGAGGAGGCTCCGACGGGGTACTATGGCTACACCTTC. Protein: CASSEEEEAPTGYYGYTF.

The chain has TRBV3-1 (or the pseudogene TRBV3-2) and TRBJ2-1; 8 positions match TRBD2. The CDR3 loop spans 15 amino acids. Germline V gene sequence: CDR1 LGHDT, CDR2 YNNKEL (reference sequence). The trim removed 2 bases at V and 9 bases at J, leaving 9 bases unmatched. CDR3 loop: CASSQSGLAIGEQFF. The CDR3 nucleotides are TGTGCCAGCAGCCAATCAGGACTAGCAATCGGTGAGCAGTTCTTC.

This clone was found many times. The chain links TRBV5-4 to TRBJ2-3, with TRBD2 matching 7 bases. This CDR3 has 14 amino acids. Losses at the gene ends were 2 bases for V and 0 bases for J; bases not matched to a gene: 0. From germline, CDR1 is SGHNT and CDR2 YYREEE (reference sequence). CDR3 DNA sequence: TGTGCCAGCAGCTTTAGCGGGAGCACAGATACGCAGTATTTT. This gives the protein CASSFSGSTDTQYF.

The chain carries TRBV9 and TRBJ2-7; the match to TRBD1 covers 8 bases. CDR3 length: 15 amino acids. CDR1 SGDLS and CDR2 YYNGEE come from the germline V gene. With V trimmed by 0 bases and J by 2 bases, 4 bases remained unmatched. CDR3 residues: CASSVGRDRTYEQYF. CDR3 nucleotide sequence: TGTGCCAGCAGCGTAGGGAGGGACAGGACCTACGAGCAGTACTTC.

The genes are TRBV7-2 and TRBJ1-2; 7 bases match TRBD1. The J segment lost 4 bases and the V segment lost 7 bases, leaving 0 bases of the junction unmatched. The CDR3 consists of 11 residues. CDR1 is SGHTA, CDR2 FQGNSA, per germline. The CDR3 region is CASNRGYGYTF. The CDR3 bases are TGTGCCAGCAACAGGGGCTATGGCTACACCTTC. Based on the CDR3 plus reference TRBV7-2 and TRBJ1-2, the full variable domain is GAGVSQSPSNKVTEKGKDVELRCDPISGHTALYWYRQSLGQGLEFLIYFQGNSAPDKSGLPSDRFSAERTGGSVSTLTIQRTQQEDSAVYLCASNRGYGYTFGSGTRLTVV.

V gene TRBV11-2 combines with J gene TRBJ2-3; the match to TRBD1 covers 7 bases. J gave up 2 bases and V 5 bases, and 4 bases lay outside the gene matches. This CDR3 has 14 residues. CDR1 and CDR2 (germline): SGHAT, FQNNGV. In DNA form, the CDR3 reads TGTGCCAGCAGCCCGACAGGGCCCACAGATACGCAGTATTTT. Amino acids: CASSPTGPTDTQYF.

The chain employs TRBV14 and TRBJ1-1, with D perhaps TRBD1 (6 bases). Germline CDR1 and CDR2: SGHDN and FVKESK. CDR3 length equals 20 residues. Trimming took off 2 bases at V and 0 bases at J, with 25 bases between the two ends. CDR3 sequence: CASSQPKQLSEGGMNTEAFF. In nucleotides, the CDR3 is TGTGCCAGCAGCCAACCAAAACAATTATCGGAGGGGGGGATGAACACTGAAGCTTTCTTT.

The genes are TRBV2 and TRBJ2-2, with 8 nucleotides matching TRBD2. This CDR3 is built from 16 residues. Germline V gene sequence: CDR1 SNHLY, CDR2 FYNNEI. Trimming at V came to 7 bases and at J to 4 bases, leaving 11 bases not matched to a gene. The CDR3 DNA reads TGTGCCAGCACGGGGGCTAGGAGCGGGAGCACCGGGGAGCTGTTTTTT. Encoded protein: CASTGARSGSTGELFF. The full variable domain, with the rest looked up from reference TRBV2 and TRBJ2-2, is EPEVTQTPSHQVTQMGQEVILRCVPISNHLYFYWYRQILGQKVEFLVSFYNNEISEKSEIFDDQFSVERPDGSNFTLKIRSTKLEDSAMYFCASTGARSGSTGELFFGEGSRLTVL.

CDR3 sequence reads: CASSPSPVENQPQHF. The CDR3 DNA reads as TGTGCCAGCAGCCCTAGCCCCGTTGAAAATCAGCCCCAGCATTTT. The J gene is TRBJ1-5, the V gene TRBV4-2; D call uncertain. CDR3 size: 15 residues. Trimming removed 4 bases at V and 4 bases at J, with 14 bases between. Germline V gives CDR1 LGHNA, CDR2 YNFKEQ.